These 26 T cell receptor beta chains came from one sample sequenced in a study of vaccination effects on CD4 cells after COVID-19. Antigen-specific CD4+ T cells were first expanded with viral peptide pools by the ViraFEST assay and only then sequenced. Subsequent to a culture period of more than 9 days, CD4+ T cells were isolated. All study participants received two doses of BNT162b2 or mRNA-1273 vaccine. For these receptors, no antigen is known. The protocol was immunoSEQ multiplex PCR, while the TCRdb copy is restricted to in-frame clones and leaves out a portion. The data contain roughly 70,000 clones, roughly 81% of them seen just once; the ten biggest clones take up 1.5% to 1.8%. The material sequenced was CD4+ T cells from PBMCs cultured with HCoV-229E spike peptides, taken after COVID-19 vaccination. The receptors originated from a human donor who received a COVID-19 vaccine.

This chain uses TRBV29-1 with TRBJ2-2; maybe TRBD1 (5 bases). Trimming pared 2 bases from V and 2 bases from J, leaving 6 bases between. This CDR3 region has 13 residues. Germline loops: CDR1 SQVTM, CDR2 ANQGSEA. As DNA, the CDR3 is TGCAGCGTTGAACAGGGTAACACCGGGGAGCTGTTTTTT. The encoded protein is CSVEQGNTGELFF.

V is TRBV5-1 and J is TRBJ2-3, with D uncertain. Germline V gene data show CDR1 as SGHRS and CDR2 as YFSETQ. The CDR3 has 13 residues. V gave up 3 bases and J gave up 8 bases, with 13 bases separating them. CDR3 in amino acids: CASSSRTSTTQYF. The CDR3 coding sequence is TGCGCCAGCAGCTCCAGAACATCAACTACGCAGTATTTT. Full variable domain (rest looked up from reference TRBV5-1 and TRBJ2-3): KAGVTQTPRYLIKTRGQQVTLSCSPISGHRSVSWYQQTPGQGLQFLFEYFSETQRNKGNFPGRFSGRQFSNSRSEMNVSTLELGDSALYLCASSSRTSTTQYFGPGTRLTVL.

The chain has TRBV7-2 and TRBJ1-5; TRBD1 agrees at 7 bases. In germline, CDR1 is SGHTA, CDR2 FQGNSA. CDR3 size: 16 residues. The junction had 7 bases not matched to a gene; V was cut back by 4 bases and J by 1 base. The CDR3, as DNA: TGTGCCAGCAGCTCGCGACAGGGAGGAAGCAATCAGCCCCAGCATTTT. As protein: CASSSRQGGSNQPQHF.

This clone was seen just once. The chain employs TRBV23-1 and TRBJ2-5; 8 nucleotides match TRBD1. TRBV23-1 is reported as an ORF; its role is uncertain. This CDR3 contains 17 residues. J lost 2 bases, V lost 6 bases, and 14 bases had no gene match. The chain's CDR3 is CASSSPELDRVQETQYF. CDR3 sequence (DNA): TGCGCCAGCAGCTCTCCGGAACTGGACAGGGTACAAGAGACCCAGTACTTC.

This chain links TRBV10-3 with TRBJ2-1; D perhaps matches TRBD2 (6 bases). V was pared by 5 bases and J by 6 bases, with 14 bases between. The CDR3 sequence is 14 residues long. The germline V gene encodes CDR1 ENHRY and CDR2 SYGVKD. The DNA for the CDR3 is TGTGCCATCAGTCCAGACCGGGGAGGCAATGAGCAGTTCTTC. Translating gives CAISPDRGGNEQFF.

The chain is built from TRBV4-1 and TRBJ1-2, with 7 bases fitting TRBD1. This CDR3 has 15 residues. The germline gives CDR1 MGHRA, CDR2 YSYEKL. V lost 1 base to trimming and J lost 2 bases; unmatched junction nucleotides: 4. In nucleotides, the CDR3 is TGCGCCAGCAGCCAAGGTCCAGGGGGGAACTATGGCTACACCTTC. It encodes CASSQGPGGNYGYTF.

This rearrangement joins TRBV19 to TRBJ2-5; D is undetermined. CDR3 size: 13 residues. The V and J ends lost 3 bases and 0 bases respectively, with 5 bases between them. Germline CDR1 is LNHDA and CDR2 is SQIVND (reference sequence). CDR3 loop: CASSIRNQETQYF. The CDR3 coding sequence is TGTGCCAGTAGTATTAGGAACCAAGAGACCCAGTACTTC.

This chain joins TRBV19 and TRBJ1-4, with D uncertain. This CDR3 contains 12 residues. Per germline, CDR1 LNHDA and CDR2 SQIVND (reference sequence). V was trimmed by 5 bases and J by 7 bases, leaving 8 bases between them. CDR3 loop: CASSLVGEKLFF. DNA of the CDR3: TGTGCCAGTAGTTTGGTGGGTGAAAAACTGTTTTTT.

This chain joins TRBV7-2 and TRBJ2-1; 7 nucleotides match TRBD2. V lost 5 bases and J lost 7; bases outside the gene matches: 14. Germline V gives CDR1 SGHTA, CDR2 FQGNSA. CDR3 length equals 16 residues. CDR3 bases: TGTGCCAGCAGCCCTAGGGAGGGACCACTTAGTAATGAGCAGTTCTTC. Translating it yields CASSPREGPLSNEQFF.

This chain uses TRBV4-1 with TRBJ1-5; 11 nucleotides align to TRBD1. The ends lost 3 bases at V and 6 bases at J; junction bases unmatched: 4. This CDR3 contains 15 residues. Germline values: CDR1 MGHRA, CDR2 YSYEKL. CDR3 residues: CASSQGGTGGQPQHF. The CDR3 DNA is TGCGCCAGCAGCCAGGGCGGGACAGGGGGTCAGCCCCAGCATTTT.

This clone was observed a handful of times. The chain employs TRBV10-3 and TRBJ1-1, with unresolved D. V was clipped by 0 bases and J by 1 base, with 9 bases between them. This CDR3 has 15 residues. CDR1 is ENHRY and CDR2 is SYGVKD in the germline V gene. The CDR3 loop is CAISESPGSNTEAFF. CDR3 nucleotide sequence: TGTGCCATCAGTGAGTCTCCAGGATCGAACACTGAAGCTTTCTTT.

This sequence joins TRBV2 and TRBJ1-3; unclear D gene. The V end lost 8 bases, the J end lost 1 base, and 6 bases lay between the germline ends. The CDR3 extends over 12 amino acids. CDR1 SNHLY and CDR2 FYNNEI come from the germline V gene. The chain's CDR3 is CASGRSGNTIYF. The CDR3 DNA reads as TGTGCCAGCGGAAGGTCTGGAAACACCATATATTTT.

There are a few counts of this clone. This rearrangement joins TRBV6-6 to TRBJ1-2, with TRBD1 as a possible D gene (6 bases). This CDR3 spans 17 amino acids. The V gene's germline CDR1 is MNHNY and CDR2 SVGAGI (reference sequence). V was trimmed by 5 bases and J by 6 bases, leaving 25 bases between them. The chain's CDR3 is CASSHTTPDRIGDGYTF. The CDR3 bases are TGTGCCAGCAGTCACACAACGCCCGACAGGATTGGCGATGGCTACACCTTC.

The chain uses TRBV18 and TRBJ1-3; perhaps TRBD1 as D (5 bases). V dropped 0 bases and J dropped 0 bases, with 15 bases sitting between them. The CDR3 runs 18 residues. Germline V gene lookup returns CDR1 KGHSH and CDR2 LQKENI. The CDR3 loop is CASSPPWGKFPSGNTIYF. Written as DNA, the CDR3 is TGTGCCAGCTCACCACCGTGGGGGAAATTCCCCTCTGGAAACACCATATATTTT.

This chain links TRBV24-1 with TRBJ1-4; D remains unclear. The CDR3 is 14 amino acids. Germline CDR1 and CDR2: KGHDR and SFDVKD. V shed 4 bases and J shed 8 bases, with 13 bases lying between them. The CDR3 sequence is CATSDAGPDEKLFF. The CDR3 DNA reads as TGTGCCACCAGTGACGCCGGCCCTGACGAAAAACTGTTTTTT.

This clone was counted a few times. The V and J genes are TRBV15 and TRBJ2-6, with no clear D. From germline, CDR1 is LNHNV and CDR2 YYDKDF (reference sequence). The CDR3 is made up of 17 amino acids. The V gene lost 0 bases and the J gene lost 0 bases, with 9 bases spanning the gap. Here the CDR3 DNA reads TGTGCCACCAGCAGAGATCGCGGAGCCTCTGGGGCCAACGTCCTGACTTTC. This encodes CATSRDRGASGANVLTF.

This clone turned up a few times. This sequence joins TRBV6-1 and TRBJ1-6, with D tentatively TRBD1 (5 bases). The CDR3 contains 14 residues. The germline V and J ends were trimmed by 2 bases and 10 bases, with 12 bases remaining between them. CDR1 and CDR2 (germline): MNHNS, SASEGT. The CDR3 sequence: CASSESRGFSPLHF. CDR3 nucleotide sequence: TGTGCCAGCAGTGAATCTAGGGGTTTCTCACCCCTCCACTTT.

The CDR3 sequence: CASSLLSFRGSTDTQYF. CDR3 bases: TGCGCCAGCAGCTTACTTAGCTTCAGGGGGAGCACAGATACGCAGTATTTT. The chain couples TRBV5-1 to TRBJ2-3; 7 nucleotides align to TRBD1. Germline CDR1 and CDR2: SGHRS and YFSETQ. Unmatched junction bases numbered 9, after V lost 2 bases and J lost 0 bases. The CDR3 contains 17 residues.

The chain's CDR3 is CATSRPGGRETQYF. The CDR3 DNA is TGTGCCACCAGCCGTCCCGGGGGGCGAGAGACCCAGTACTTC. The chain is built from TRBV15 and TRBJ2-5; a weak D match, TRBD2 (7 bases). The V gene's germline CDR1 is LNHNV and CDR2 YYDKDF (reference sequence). V lost 5 bases, J lost 4 bases, and 14 bases lay in between. The CDR3 sequence is 14 residues long.

V usage is TRBV5-4 and J usage is TRBJ2-1; 7 bases are a match to TRBD1. After removal of 0 bases from V and 8 bases from J, the junction contained 2 bases not matched to a gene. CDR3 length: 13 residues. Germline V CDR1 and CDR2: SGHNT, YYREEE (reference sequence). CDR3 sequence (DNA): TGTGCCAGCAGCTTGGGACAGGGCTATGAGCAGTTCTTC. Residues: CASSLGQGYEQFF.

This clone was recorded a few times. The V call is TRBV19, the J call TRBJ1-6; D not resolved. The V end was cut by 6 bases, the J end by 7 bases, with 7 bases between. Germline CDR1 and CDR2: LNHDA and SQIVND (reference sequence). The CDR3 consists of 12 residues. The CDR3 bases are TGTGCCAGTAGCGTACAGAATTCACCCCTCCACTTT. Translating gives CASSVQNSPLHF.

The V and J genes are TRBV6-5 and TRBJ1-5, with D perhaps matching TRBD1 (5 bases). Germline assignment: CDR1 MNHEY and CDR2 SVGAGI. The V gene lost 6 bases and the J gene lost 4 bases, with 16 bases spanning the gap. This CDR3 is 15 amino acids long. The CDR3 DNA reads as TGTGCCAGCAGGCCTCCGGGACGGAAGAATCAGCCCCAGCATTTT. Translation: CASRPPGRKNQPQHF.

The CDR3 sequence: CASRRGAGELFF. CDR3 in DNA: TGTGCCAGCAGGCGGGGAGCCGGGGAGCTGTTTTTT. V gene TRBV6-5 combines with J gene TRBJ2-2; perhaps TRBD2 as D (6 bases). V lost 6 bases and J lost 6, with 8 bases in between. This CDR3 is 12 amino acids long. Germline V CDR1 and CDR2: MNHEY, SVGAGI.

The rearrangement links TRBV27 to TRBJ2-1, with TRBD2 matching 9 bases. Unmatched junction bases numbered 2, after V lost 5 bases and J lost 3 bases. This CDR3 has 14 residues. Per the germline V gene, CDR1 is MNHEY and CDR2 is SMNVEV (reference sequence). The chain's CDR3 is CASSRLAVYNEQFF. The CDR3 region has the DNA TGTGCCAGCAGTAGACTAGCGGTCTACAATGAGCAGTTCTTC.

This clone occurred a few times. The rearrangement uses TRBV18 and TRBJ1-1; D gene unclear. CDR1 and CDR2 from the germline V gene are KGHSH and LQKENI. CDR3 length: 14 residues. Trimming pared 2 bases from V and 2 bases from J, leaving 9 bases between. The DNA for the CDR3 is TGTGCCAGCTCACCAACTCGGTCAAACACTGAAGCTTTCTTT. Its protein product is CASSPTRSNTEAFF.

Points on this clone: Other DNA sequences in the same sample also yield this CDR3. This chain uses TRBV28 with TRBJ1-2; no definite D call. The CDR3 loop spans 12 amino acids. V was shortened by 2 bases and J by 4 bases, with 5 bases between the two germline ends. CDR1 and CDR2 from the germline V gene are MDHEN and SYDVKM. CDR3 amino acids: CASSLGFYGYTF. DNA of the CDR3: TGTGCCAGCAGTTTAGGCTTCTATGGCTACACCTTC.